This passage covers 20 T cell receptor beta chains from one sample sequenced in a study of blood T cells in healthy people across ages. A J-beta primer mix and a sample-barcoded 5' primer were used in a second PCR of roughly 6 to 12 cycles. One entry per CDR3 protein, called by TCRdb with MiXCR from the 5' RACE reads. This table has roughly 800,000 distinct CDR3 sequences, roughly 64% appearing once. Sequenced material: blood. Every receptor here comes from a man under 40 in good health.

V usage is TRBV6-5 and J usage is TRBJ2-5; the D gene is possibly TRBD2 (6 bases). V lost 8 bases and J 11 bases, leaving 27 bases between the germline ends. There are 15 residues in the CDR3. Germline CDR1 is MNHEY and CDR2 is SVGAGI. CDR3 sequence: CASPGLVRDFAEQYF. CDR3 bases: TGTGCCAGCCCCGGTTTGGTACGGGACTTTGCGGAGCAGTACTTC.

The CDR3 nucleotides read TGTGCCAGCAGCTGGACAGGGGAGGGCATTCAGTACTTC. Translating it yields CASSWTGEGIQYF. V and J are TRBV7-2 and TRBJ2-7, with TRBD1 identical over 9 bases. Judging by the DNA end, TRBJ2-4 fits better; the J call may be wrong. The CDR3 covers 13 residues. Germline-derived CDR1 and CDR2 are SGHTA and FQGNSA.

Concerning this clonotype itself: An end of the junction does not agree with germline; a read error may underlie this. V and J are TRBV24-1 and TRBJ2-7; 7 positions agree with TRBD1. The germline CDR1 and CDR2 sequences are KGHDR and SFDVKD. The CDR3 runs to 16 residues. The DNA of the CDR3 is TGTGCCACCAGTGATCCGTCGCAGGGGGTAGATTACGGGCAGTACTTC. Translation: CATSDPSQGVDYGQYF.

This rearrangement joins TRBV13 to TRBJ2-7, with D possibly matching TRBD2 (6 bases). This CDR3 is 14 amino acids long. V lost 8 bases, J lost 1 base, and 15 bases lay in between. Looked up from germline, CDR1 is PRHDT and CDR2 is FYEKMQ (reference sequence). In nucleotides, the CDR3 is TGTGCCAGCTCTCGACTAGGAAGGTCCTACGAGCAGTACTTC. Translated: CASSRLGRSYEQYF.

The table lists this clonotype with many counts. The CDR3 coding sequence is TGTGCCAGCAGCTCAACTAGTTTCGCAGATACGCAGTATTTT. It encodes CASSSTSFADTQYF. V usage is TRBV7-3 and J usage is TRBJ2-3, with D possibly matching TRBD2 (5 bases). V was shortened by 4 bases and J by 4 bases, with 12 bases between the two germline ends. CDR1 SGHTA and CDR2 FQGTGA come from the germline V gene. The CDR3 loop spans 14 amino acids.

Details on this clonotype: An end of the junction differs from the germline gene, which may be a read error. The gene calls are TRBV5-1 and TRBJ2-7; TRBD2 matches at 7 bases. Per the germline V gene, CDR1 is SGHRS and CDR2 is YFSETQ. CDR3 length: 13 residues. CDR3 sequence: CASGASGSYEQYF. CDR3 DNA: TGCGCCAGCGGGGCTAGCGGTTCCTACGAGCAGTACTTT.

This sequence joins TRBV9 and TRBJ2-7; D not resolved. The CDR3 has 16 amino acids. CDR1 is SGDLS and CDR2 is YYNGEE in the germline V gene. Trimming took 0 bases from V and 0 from J, leaving 13 bases between them. Here the CDR3 reads CASSVAGSSPSYEQYF. The CDR3, as DNA: TGTGCCAGCAGCGTAGCGGGCTCCAGCCCCTCCTACGAGCAGTACTTC. Combining the CDR3 with reference TRBV9 and TRBJ2-7 gives the whole variable domain DSGVTQTPKHLITATGQRVTLRCSPRSGDLSVYWYQQSLDQGLQFLIQYYNGEERAKGNILERFSAQQFPDLHSELNLSSLELGDSALYFCASSVAGSSPSYEQYFGPGTRLTVT.

The chain joins TRBV6-2 or TRBV6-3 to TRBJ1-2; 8 nucleotides align to TRBD1. The V gene's germline CDR1 is MNHEY and CDR2 SVGEGT. V lost 10 bases and J lost 4; bases outside the gene matches: 8. CDR3 length equals 13 residues. Here the CDR3 reads CATQDRGIYGYTF. CDR3 nucleotides: TGTGCCACTCAAGACAGGGGAATCTATGGCTACACCTTC.

In this sample, this clonotype turned up a few times. The chain recombines TRBV12-3 or TRBV12-4 with TRBJ1-1; 9 nucleotides match TRBD1. Losses at the gene ends were 6 bases for V and 8 bases for J; bases not matched to a gene: 10. The CDR3 spans 14 residues. The CDR3 reads CASSQGQGPREAFF. The CDR3 DNA is TGTGCCAGCAGCCAGGGACAGGGCCCCAGGGAAGCTTTCTTT.

This clonotype was detected ten times or more. J is TRBJ2-5 and V is TRBV15; possible D gene TRBD2, 6 bases. Germline loops: CDR1 LNHNV, CDR2 YYDKDF (reference sequence). The CDR3 length is 14 residues. Trimming cost V 0 bases and J 11 bases, with 16 bases left between them. The CDR3 nucleotides are TGTGCCACCAGCAGAGATTTGCTAGCGTTTGAGCAGTACTTC. It is translated as CATSRDLLAFEQYF.

The chain carries TRBV7-8 and TRBJ2-6; D is unclear. Germline-derived CDR1 and CDR2 are SGHVS and FQNEAQ. Trimming stripped 1 base from V and 1 base from J, with 11 bases between. The CDR3 length is 17 residues. For the CDR3, the DNA is TGTGCCAGCAGCTTAGTTCCATGGGGATCTGGGGCCAACGTCCTGACTTTC. Translating it yields CASSLVPWGSGANVLTF.

This clonotype was detected many times. The gene calls are TRBV7-6 and TRBJ2-1; D is possibly TRBD2 (5 bases). The germline CDR1 and CDR2 sequences are SGHVS and FNYEAQ. This CDR3 is built from 13 residues. The V gene lost 5 bases and the J gene lost 8 bases, with 13 bases spanning the gap. This CDR3 reads CASSTGRGYEQFF. The DNA for the CDR3 is TGTGCCAGCAGCACCGGTAGAGGGTATGAGCAGTTCTTC.

The chain links TRBV7-9 to TRBJ2-7; the D call may be TRBD1 or TRBD2 (6 bases each). Germline lookup yields CDR1 SEHNR and CDR2 FQNEAQ (reference sequence). Trimming cost V 4 bases and J 2 bases, with 21 bases left between them. This CDR3 region has 17 residues. The CDR3 loop is CASSSGGGLFLPYEQYF. CDR3 nucleotide sequence: TGTGCCAGCAGCTCCGGAGGGGGACTTTTTCTTCCCTACGAGCAGTACTTC.

The chain links TRBV12-3 or TRBV12-4 to TRBJ2-1; unclear D gene. V was pared by 5 bases and J by 8 bases, with 19 bases between. CDR3 length: 15 residues. DNA for the CDR3: TGTGCCAGCAGTCCGAGGCTCAACCCCCCTCATGAGCAGTTCTTC. Encoded protein: CASSPRLNPPHEQFF.

The chain joins TRBV28 to TRBJ1-5; no firm D call. The V end was cut by 6 bases, the J end by 10 bases, with 19 bases between. The CDR3 is 14 amino acids. Germline values: CDR1 MDHEN, CDR2 SYDVKM. This chain's CDR3 is CASSQLNGRGPQHF. CDR3 bases: TGTGCCAGCAGCCAGCTTAACGGTCGAGGACCCCAGCATTTT.

This clonotype was seen a few times. The chain employs TRBV7-2 and TRBJ2-7; D gene ambiguous. V was shortened by 7 bases and J by 4 bases, with 17 bases between the two germline ends. CDR3 length equals 14 residues. The germline V gene has CDR1 SGHTA and CDR2 FQGNSA. The CDR3 protein is CASTPLEWRYEQYF. CDR3 nucleotide sequence: TGTGCCAGCACCCCCTTGGAGTGGAGATACGAGCAGTACTTC.

The V gene is TRBV18, the J gene TRBJ1-2; possibly TRBD1 for D (6 bases). The CDR3 covers 14 residues. The germline V gene has CDR1 KGHSH and CDR2 LQKENI. V was shortened by 4 bases and J by 7 bases, with 16 bases between the two germline ends. The DNA for the CDR3 is TGTGCCAGCTCACTCAGCAGGGGTCAAGGTGGCTACACCTTC. This translates into CASSLSRGQGGYTF.

The chain joins TRBV5-1 to TRBJ2-7; 11 nucleotides align to TRBD2. Germline loops: CDR1 SGHRS, CDR2 YFSETQ. V shed 0 bases, J shed 0 bases, and the junction held 8 bases outside the gene matches. CDR3 length: 18 amino acids. The CDR3 DNA is TGCGCCAGCAGCTTGGCCCTTGGGACTAGCGGTAACTCCTACGAGCAGTACTTC. It translates to CASSLALGTSGNSYEQYF.

This clonotype was picked up a small number of times. The V and J genes are TRBV7-2 and TRBJ2-7; D unclear. Trimming removed 2 bases from V and 4 bases from J, with 24 bases in between. The CDR3 spans 18 residues. Germline V gives CDR1 SGHTA, CDR2 FQGNSA. For the CDR3, the DNA is TGTGCCAGCAGCTTACAATATTCCCTGGGGTCGGAAGTTTACGAGCAGTACTTC. This encodes CASSLQYSLGSEVYEQYF.

This chain uses TRBV20-1 with TRBJ2-7; D may be TRBD1 or TRBD2 (5 bases each). V lost 3 bases and J 6 bases, leaving 15 bases between the germline ends. CDR1 is DFQATT, CDR2 SNEGSKA, per germline (reference sequence). CDR3 length equals 13 residues. This chain's CDR3 is CSASQGAFPEQYF. CDR3 in DNA: TGCAGTGCTAGTCAGGGAGCGTTCCCCGAGCAGTACTTC.